This T cell receptor (beta chain) was found in a study of T cell responses to AZD1222 COVID-19 vaccine. The germline V gene has CDR1 MGHRA and CDR2 YSYEKL. V lost 0 bases and J 3 bases, leaving 8 bases between the germline ends. The CDR3 has 15 amino acids. There are a few counts of this clone. Antigen: not known. Produced via immunoSEQ multiplex PCR; TCRdb's table is partial and in-frame only. The sample carries roughly 120,000 clones, less than 90% recorded once. Overall study results and limits: Donors, mostly white British, included more females; clonal diversity was possibly underestimated. None of the repertoires were sampled until the peak T cell response had passed.

This TCR was recovered from an adult in good health. The chain combines TRBV4-1 with TRBJ2-2; D is undetermined. The specimen was peripheral blood, collected on day 0 of AZD1222 vaccination. This CDR3 reads CASSQEPADTGELFF. The CDR3 DNA reads TGCGCCAGCAGCCAAGAGCCAGCAGACACCGGGGAGCTGTTTTTT.